This is a list of T cell receptor beta chains from one sample in a study of T cell changes during pregnancy in multiple sclerosis. TCRdb's table, derived via immunoSEQ multiplex PCR, lists solely in-frame clones and lacks some. The sample has over 90,000 clones, 90% seen once; the top ten hold over 0.6%. The material was peripheral blood, obtained in the second trimester of pregnancy. Receptor source: a female donor in good health, enrolled as a control in a pregnancy study. Both conserved end residues are part of each CDR3. The size of a clone is reported for some rows only, either as once, few or many, or as a class for expanded clones.

>TRBV28|NA
CASSLIQVQWGGYTF
>TRBV28|NA
CASSHSTPRESYGYTF
>TRBV11-3|NA
CASSLGGGGNNEQFF
>TRBV5-1|NA
CASSRTGQVYEQYF
>TRBV7-9|NA
CASSFGTSGRRIQYF
>TRBV30|NA
CAWSVQIYNEQFF
>TRBV2|NA
CASRIGQESLGNQPQHF
>TRBV7-2|few
CASSLASTSGGYNEQFF
>TRBV11-2|NA
CASSPDVGRRVDTQYF
>TRBV7-2|NA
CASSPTGTGYYEQYF
>TRBV6-1|NA
CASSPGRNTEAFF
>TRBV28|NA
CASSDISPDTQYF
>TRBV6-1|NA
CASSEAGRGNQPQHF
>TRBV10-3|once
CAISVSAGRGATDTQYF
>TRBV7-2|NA
CASSLVGTGMSLFF
>TRBV5-4|NA
CASRTGLAGGDSYEQYF
>TRBV14|NA
CASSRGGLAGGGQETQYF
>TRBV5-1|NA
CASSFSGASSYNEQFF
>TRBV5-1|NA
CASSSGTGDEQYF
>TRBV10-2|NA
CASRKTSGSYNEQFF
>TRBV4-1|NA
CASSQEVVAGRYEQYF
>TRBV5-1|few
CASSPRDSFQQYF
>TRBV11-2|NA
CASSTRGRDTEAFF
>TRBV6-1|NA
CASSKLTGGNTEAFF
>TRBV9|NA
CASSVTGFPYNEQFF
>TRBV5-3|few
CARSFGRYEQYF